This T cell receptor (beta chain) was sequenced during a study of neurological immune-mediated disorders. Notes on the study in general: Private repertoires in all groups were suggested by the finding that expanded clones across subjects shared no CDR3 amino acid sequences.

CDR3 length: 16 residues. The V and J ends lost 0 bases and 1 base respectively, with 9 bases between them. CDR1 and CDR2 from the germline V gene are LGHNA and YSLEER. As to this clonotype: Antigen unknown.

A single record per CDR3 protein comes from TCRdb applying MiXCR to the 5' RACE reads. The sample contains around 40,000 distinct CDR3 sequences, over 9.5% of which appear only once. The chain recombines TRBV4-3 with TRBJ2-2, with unresolved D. This TCR was sampled from a female donor in good health. The sample comprised PBMCs. The CDR3: CASSQDIQLNTGELFF. As DNA, the CDR3 is TGCGCCAGCAGCCAAGATATCCAGCTGAACACCGGGGAGCTGTTTTTT.